The 10 T cell receptor beta chains below all came from one sample that was sequenced in a study of blood T cell repertoires in COVID-19. Here immunoSEQ multiplex PCR was the method, and the copy in TCRdb shows in-frame clones only, minus some. Here the sample spans around 230,000 clones, around 83% being singletons. The sequenced sample consisted of peripheral blood. These receptors came from a woman of 80 years or more with acute or convalescent COVID-19.

The rearrangement uses TRBV4-1 and TRBJ1-3; D is unresolved. The CDR3 runs to 16 residues. V was shortened by 0 bases and J by 0 bases, with 9 bases between the two germline ends. Germline CDR1 is MGHRA and CDR2 is YSYEKL. The CDR3 DNA reads as TGCGCCAGCAGCCAAGACCCGGGGATCTCTGGAAACACCATATATTTT. Translation: CASSQDPGISGNTIYF.

The V and J genes are TRBV10-3 and TRBJ2-3; tentatively, D is TRBD1 (5 bases). Germline V gives CDR1 ENHRY, CDR2 SYGVKD. CDR3 size: 14 residues. Trimming took off 2 bases at V and 5 bases at J, with 11 bases between the two ends. The CDR3 loop reads CAISEGQGKDTQYF. CDR3 nucleotides: TGTGCCATCAGTGAGGGGCAGGGTAAAGATACGCAGTATTTT.

In its sample, this clone was seen a few times. The chain carries TRBV7-8 and TRBJ1-6; 7 bases line up with TRBD1. This CDR3 is built from 16 residues. V lost 1 base, J lost 6 bases, and 6 bases stayed unmatched. Germline V gene lookup returns CDR1 SGHVS and CDR2 FQNEAQ. CDR3 region: CASSLGGQPFNSPLHF. Written as DNA, the CDR3 is TGTGCCAGCAGCTTAGGGGGACAGCCTTTTAATTCACCCCTCCACTTT.

The rearrangement joins TRBV15 to TRBJ2-7; the D gene is possibly TRBD1 (5 bases). V gave up 0 bases and J gave up 5 bases, with 11 bases separating them. CDR1 is LNHNV, CDR2 YYDKDF, per germline (reference sequence). The CDR3 has 14 amino acids. The CDR3 coding sequence is TGTGCCACCAGCAGAGAGCAGGGCTTCGACGAGCAGTACTTC. Translation gives CATSREQGFDEQYF. Variable domain in full (rest from reference TRBV15 and TRBJ2-7): DAMVIQNPRYQVTQFGKPVTLSCSQTLNHNVMYWYQQKSSQAPKLLFHYYDKDFNNEADTPDNFQSRRPNTSFCFLDIRSPGLGDTAMYLCATSREQGFDEQYFGPGTRLTVT.

The CDR3 sequence: CASSFFRTGDTGELFF. In nucleotides, the CDR3 is TGTGCCAGCAGTTTTTTTCGGACAGGGGATACCGGGGAGCTGTTTTTT. The chain combines TRBV6-5 with TRBJ2-2, with 9 bases matching TRBD1. V was clipped by 4 bases and J by 5 bases; unmatched bases: 8. Germline CDR1 and CDR2: MNHEY and SVGAGI. The CDR3 loop spans 16 amino acids.

The rearrangement uses TRBV7-3 and TRBJ2-3; 9 positions match TRBD2. CDR3 size: 17 residues. V was pared by 2 bases and J by 0 bases, with 6 bases of the junction left unmatched. Germline assignment: CDR1 SGHTA and CDR2 FQGTGA. CDR3 in DNA: TGTGCCAGCAGCTTAGGGATAGCGGGGGAGAGCACAGATACGCAGTATTTT. The encoded protein is CASSLGIAGESTDTQYF.

The chain uses TRBV2 and TRBJ2-1, with D uncertain. CDR1 is SNHLY and CDR2 is FYNNEI in the germline V gene. CDR3 size: 11 residues. V lost 4 bases and J lost 5, with 3 bases in between. This CDR3 is CASSAHNEQFF. The DNA for the CDR3 is TGTGCCAGCAGTGCTCACAATGAGCAGTTCTTC.

This clone was counted only a few times. This chain links TRBV5-4 with TRBJ2-7; 9 nucleotides align to TRBD1. Unmatched junction bases numbered 8, after V lost 4 bases and J lost 3 bases. The CDR3 contains 15 residues. Germline lookup yields CDR1 SGHNT and CDR2 YYREEE (reference sequence). The CDR3 region is CASSPGTGLYYEQYF. DNA for the CDR3: TGTGCCAGCAGCCCGGGGACAGGGTTATACTACGAGCAGTACTTC.

V and J are TRBV2 and TRBJ2-3, with 9 bases identical to TRBD2. Losses at the gene ends were 6 bases for V and 4 bases for J; bases not matched to a gene: 5. Per germline, CDR1 SNHLY and CDR2 FYNNEI. This CDR3 has 14 residues. The CDR3 DNA reads TGTGCCAGCAGAGTTAGCGGGGGAGCAGATACGCAGTATTTT. As protein: CASRVSGGADTQYF.

The rearrangement joins TRBV7-6 to TRBJ2-5; TRBD2 aligns across 8 bases. Trimming took 2 bases from V and 5 from J; bases not matched to a gene: 7. The germline gives CDR1 SGHVS, CDR2 FNYEAQ. The CDR3 runs 15 residues. CDR3 region: CASSLFGGGVETQYF. DNA for the CDR3: TGTGCCAGCAGCTTATTCGGGGGGGGCGTGGAGACCCAGTACTTC.